This passage covers 27 T cell receptor beta chains from one sample sequenced in a study of early stage breast cancer tumors. The table came from immunoSEQ multiplex PCR; TCRdb's copy has only in-frame clones and leaves some out. The sample includes 50,000 or so clones, 65% to 90% seen only once; the top ten take more than 1.1%. Sequencing used blood. Receptors were obtained from a person aged 45 to 59 with breast cancer.

This chain's CDR3 is CASSSPPDLNTGELFF. The DNA of the CDR3 is TGCGCCAGCAGCTCTCCCCCGGACCTGAACACCGGGGAGCTGTTTTTT. This sequence joins TRBV5-1 and TRBJ2-2; D call uncertain. The CDR3 runs 16 residues. V was clipped by 3 bases and J by 1 base, with 13 bases between them. CDR1 and CDR2 (germline): SGHRS, YFSETQ.

This chain connects TRBV4-3 to TRBJ2-1; D is undetermined. Germline CDR1 and CDR2: LGHNA and YSLEER. The V end lost 0 bases, the J end lost 3 bases, and 9 bases lay between the germline ends. The CDR3 runs to 15 residues. CDR3 in DNA: TGCGCCAGCAGCCAAGATGGGATTCGCTACAATGAGCAGTTCTTC. Protein product: CASSQDGIRYNEQFF.

The chain joins TRBV5-3 to TRBJ2-5, with TRBD1 matching 9 bases. TRBV5-3 is an ORF, with its function uncertain. V lost 4 bases and J lost 5; bases outside the gene matches: 12. CDR3 size: 16 residues. This CDR3 reads CARSAGQGFGGETQYF. The CDR3 nucleotides read TGTGCCAGAAGCGCGGGACAGGGCTTCGGGGGTGAGACCCAGTACTTC.

This chain uses TRBV4-2 with TRBJ2-3; the D gene is possibly TRBD2 (6 bases). This CDR3 contains 21 residues. Trimming cost V 4 bases and J 0 bases, with 29 bases left between them. CDR1 LGHNA and CDR2 YNFKEQ come from the germline V gene. CDR3 protein: CASSPTRGSGSVGVSTDTQYF. CDR3 bases: TGTGCCAGCAGCCCAACCCGGGGGTCCGGCTCGGTGGGGGTTAGCACAGATACGCAGTATTTT.

The chain links TRBV5-1 to TRBJ2-3; 9 bases fit TRBD1. J lost 3 bases, V lost 4 bases, and 12 bases had no gene match. CDR3 length: 17 residues. Germline CDR1 reads SGHRS; CDR2 reads YFSETQ. DNA of the CDR3: TGCGCCAGCAGCGGGGGATACAGGGGGCGCCGGACAGATACGCAGTATTTT. Its protein product is CASSGGYRGRRTDTQYF. The whole variable domain, remainder taken from reference TRBV5-1 and TRBJ2-3, is KAGVTQTPRYLIKTRGQQVTLSCSPISGHRSVSWYQQTPGQGLQFLFEYFSETQRNKGNFPGRFSGRQFSNSRSEMNVSTLELGDSALYLCASSGGYRGRRTDTQYFGPGTRLTVL.

The CDR3 is CSVGFGGGGETQYF. The CDR3, as DNA: TGCAGCGTCGGCTTCGGGGGGGGTGGGGAGACCCAGTACTTC. The chain uses TRBV29-1 and TRBJ2-5; 8 bases are shared with TRBD2. The CDR3 loop spans 14 amino acids. With V trimmed by 6 bases and J by 5 bases, 11 bases remained unmatched. Germline V gives CDR1 SQVTM, CDR2 ANQGSEA.

This chain links TRBV6-5 with TRBJ2-1; 7 bases fit TRBD2. The CDR3 extends over 15 amino acids. V was pared by 7 bases and J by 2 bases, with 8 bases of the junction left unmatched. Germline V lookup: CDR1 MNHEY, CDR2 SVGAGI. CDR3 bases: TGTGCCAGCATTGCCACTGGGGGGGCCTACAATGAGCAGTTCTTC. Translated, it gives CASIATGGAYNEQFF.

This rearrangement joins TRBV6-5 to TRBJ2-3; D is possibly TRBD2 (6 bases). Germline assignment: CDR1 MNHEY and CDR2 SVGAGI. V gave up 2 bases and J gave up 5 bases, with 11 bases separating them. This CDR3 is built from 14 residues. The CDR3 is CASSYRTTRDTQYF. The CDR3, as DNA: TGTGCCAGCAGTTACCGGACTACCCGAGATACGCAGTATTTT.

The chain carries TRBV5-1 and TRBJ2-3; 11 bases line up with TRBD2. Germline trimming cut 0 bases from V and 0 bases from J; bases unmatched to any gene: 3. This CDR3 comprises 17 residues. CDR1 SGHRS and CDR2 YFSETQ come from the germline V gene. The CDR3: CASSLGLAGTSTDTQYF. CDR3 bases: TGCGCCAGCAGCTTGGGACTAGCGGGAACCAGCACAGATACGCAGTATTTT.

This chain connects TRBV4-3 to TRBJ2-1; 13 nucleotides line up with TRBD2. Germline V gives CDR1 LGHNA, CDR2 YSLEER. The CDR3 contains 17 residues. The V and J ends lost 0 bases and 5 bases, in that order; junction bases with no gene match: 4. CDR3 protein: CASSQEYGTSGNNEQFF. The CDR3 DNA sequence: TGCGCCAGCAGCCAAGAGTACGGGACTAGCGGGAACAATGAGCAGTTCTTC.

The chain combines TRBV15 with TRBJ1-1; 7 bases agree with TRBD1. V gave up 1 base and J gave up 3 bases; unmatched junction bases: 2. CDR3 length: 14 amino acids. From germline, CDR1 is LNHNV and CDR2 YYDKDF (reference sequence). DNA of the CDR3: TGTGCCACCAGCAGAGGACAGGGTGACACTGAAGCTTTCTTT. It encodes CATSRGQGDTEAFF.

The chain combines TRBV29-1 with TRBJ2-5; 7 bases are shared with TRBD2. The CDR3 has 12 amino acids. In germline, CDR1 is SQVTM, CDR2 ANQGSEA. V shed 2 bases and J 6 bases; nucleotides not matched to a gene: 3. This CDR3 reads CSVESAGQTQYF. The DNA of the CDR3 is TGCAGCGTTGAATCAGCGGGGCAGACCCAGTACTTC.

The V and J genes are TRBV7-9 and TRBJ1-1, with 8 bases that match TRBD1. The CDR3 length is 14 residues. V dropped 3 bases and J dropped 4; count of bases not matched to a gene: 4. Germline lookup yields CDR1 SEHNR and CDR2 FQNEAQ (reference sequence). DNA of the CDR3: TGTGCCAGCAGCTTCCAAACAGGGGGCACTGAAGCTTTCTTT. Translating gives CASSFQTGGTEAFF. Full variable domain (missing parts from reference TRBV7-9 and TRBJ1-1): DTGVSQNPRHKITKRGQNVTFRCDPISEHNRLYWYRQTLGQGPEFLTYFQNEAQLEKSRLLSDRFSAERPKGSFSTLEIQRTEQGDSAMYLCASSFQTGGTEAFFGQGTRLTVV.

CDR3 residues: CASRTGGEQYF. CDR3 nucleotides: TGTGCCAGCAGGACAGGGGGCGAGCAGTACTTC. The rearrangement uses TRBV7-2 and TRBJ2-7, with 9 bases aligning to TRBD1. The J segment lost 6 bases and the V segment lost 6 bases, leaving 0 bases of the junction unmatched. Germline V gene lookup returns CDR1 SGHTA and CDR2 FQGNSA. The CDR3 extends over 11 amino acids.

This clone has a single count. The V gene is TRBV29-1, the J gene TRBJ2-1, with D unresolved. Trimming pared 0 bases from V and 9 bases from J, leaving 21 bases between. CDR3 length: 16 amino acids. CDR1 and CDR2 from the germline V gene are SQVTM and ANQGSEA. CDR3 sequence reads: CSVEDRRPTRIGEQFF. CDR3 in DNA: TGCAGCGTTGAAGATCGTCGGCCAACTCGGATCGGTGAGCAGTTCTTC.

The chain joins TRBV5-1 to TRBJ1-1; D remains ambiguous. CDR3 length equals 14 residues. V was trimmed by 4 bases and J by 1 base, leaving 11 bases between them. Germline V gives CDR1 SGHRS, CDR2 YFSETQ. CDR3 sequence reads: CASSPLGANTEAFF. CDR3 in DNA: TGCGCCAGCAGCCCGTTGGGTGCGAACACTGAAGCTTTCTTT. Full variable domain (missing parts from reference TRBV5-1 and TRBJ1-1): KAGVTQTPRYLIKTRGQQVTLSCSPISGHRSVSWYQQTPGQGLQFLFEYFSETQRNKGNFPGRFSGRQFSNSRSEMNVSTLELGDSALYLCASSPLGANTEAFFGQGTRLTVV.

This chain joins TRBV6-5 and TRBJ2-1; 11 bases are shared with TRBD2. Trimming at V came to 4 bases and at J to 9 bases, leaving 11 bases not matched to a gene. The CDR3 covers 16 residues. The germline CDR1 and CDR2 sequences are MNHEY and SVGAGI. Here the CDR3 DNA reads TGTGCCAGCAGTTCCCTCCGAACTAGCGGGGGATTTGAGCAGTTCTTC. As protein: CASSSLRTSGGFEQFF.

The J gene is TRBJ2-7, the V gene TRBV5-6; 7 bases line up with TRBD1. Germline V lookup: CDR1 SGHDT, CDR2 YYEEEE. The trim removed 5 bases at V and 6 bases at J, leaving 5 bases unmatched. The CDR3 runs to 12 residues. The CDR3: CASRRQGREQYF. The CDR3 nucleotides read TGTGCCAGCAGACGACAGGGTCGCGAGCAGTACTTC.

This clone was counted a single time. The J gene is TRBJ2-2, the V gene TRBV7-8; D is ambiguous. This CDR3 is built from 14 residues. Germline CDR1 is SGHVS and CDR2 is FQNEAQ. V was trimmed by 2 bases and J by 4 bases, leaving 8 bases between them. The CDR3 is CASSLLHLTGELFF. In nucleotides, the CDR3 is TGTGCCAGCAGCTTATTACATCTCACCGGGGAGCTGTTTTTT.

The chain recombines TRBV10-1 with TRBJ2-1, with 7 bases matching TRBD2. This CDR3 is 16 amino acids long. CDR1 is WNHNN and CDR2 is SYGVQD in the germline V gene (reference sequence). With 2 bases clipped from V and 5 bases from J, the junction kept 9 bases outside the gene matches. In DNA form, the CDR3 reads TGCGCCAGCAGTGAGGGCGGGGGAAGCCTACACAATGAGCAGTTCTTC. As protein: CASSEGGGSLHNEQFF.

This clone was seen only once. This chain links TRBV6-5 with TRBJ2-1; 8 nucleotides align to TRBD1. Losses at the gene ends were 5 bases for V and 2 bases for J; bases not matched to a gene: 5. CDR3 length equals 15 residues. Germline CDR1 reads MNHEY; CDR2 reads SVGAGI. The CDR3 DNA follows: TGTGCCAGCAGTGCACAGGGGGGAGCCTACAATGAGCAGTTCTTC. Protein: CASSAQGGAYNEQFF.

The genes are TRBV19 and TRBJ2-1; a weak D match, TRBD2 (5 bases). CDR1 is LNHDA and CDR2 is SQIVND in the germline V gene (reference sequence). CDR3 length equals 17 residues. Trimming stripped 7 bases from V and 2 bases from J, with 21 bases between. This CDR3 is CASTNSPTDSTYNEQFF. DNA for the CDR3: TGTGCCAGTACGAACTCTCCAACGGACTCCACCTACAATGAGCAGTTCTTC.

The chain is built from TRBV13 and TRBJ1-2; D not certain. CDR1 and CDR2 (germline): PRHDT, FYEKMQ (reference sequence). The CDR3 consists of 17 residues. V lost 2 bases to trimming and J lost 6 bases, with 22 bases between them. The CDR3 loop is CASSLNPPPLAGDGYTF. Here the CDR3 DNA reads TGTGCCAGCAGCTTAAACCCCCCGCCGTTGGCAGGCGATGGCTACACCTTC.

The rearrangement uses TRBV6-4 and TRBJ2-6, with D possibly being TRBD2 (6 bases). Germline CDR1 reads MRHNA; CDR2 reads SNTAGT. Trimming took 2 bases from V and 4 from J, leaving 12 bases between them. The CDR3 covers 16 residues. DNA for the CDR3: TGTGCCAGCAGTGACCAGGGACTGGGGGGGGCCAACGTCCTGACTTTC. It codes for CASSDQGLGGANVLTF.

This clone was found once. This chain uses TRBV6-6 with TRBJ1-5; 8 nucleotides match TRBD1. This CDR3 comprises 16 residues. CDR1 and CDR2 from the germline V gene are MNHNY and SVGAGI (reference sequence). The V gene end was trimmed by 5 bases and the J gene end by 4 bases; junction bases not matched to a gene: 10. The CDR3: CASSTPTGGLNQPQHF. In DNA form, the CDR3 reads TGTGCCAGCAGTACCCCCACAGGGGGTTTGAATCAGCCCCAGCATTTT.

V and J are TRBV2 and TRBJ2-5, with no clear D. Trimming pared 7 bases from V and 2 bases from J, leaving 17 bases between. CDR1 SNHLY and CDR2 FYNNEI come from the germline V gene. The CDR3 totals 15 residues. CDR3 amino acids: CASTTDPTFQETQYF. Written as DNA, the CDR3 is TGTGCCAGCACGACCGACCCGACATTTCAAGAGACCCAGTACTTC.

This clone was observed a handful of times. This sequence joins TRBV19 and TRBJ2-2; D might be TRBD1 (5 bases). V gave up 3 bases and J gave up 7 bases, with 15 bases separating them. CDR1 is LNHDA, CDR2 SQIVND, per germline (reference sequence). This CDR3 contains 15 residues. The CDR3 is CASSIGDRDIGELFF. CDR3 DNA sequence: TGTGCCAGTAGTATTGGCGACAGAGACATCGGGGAGCTGTTTTTT.